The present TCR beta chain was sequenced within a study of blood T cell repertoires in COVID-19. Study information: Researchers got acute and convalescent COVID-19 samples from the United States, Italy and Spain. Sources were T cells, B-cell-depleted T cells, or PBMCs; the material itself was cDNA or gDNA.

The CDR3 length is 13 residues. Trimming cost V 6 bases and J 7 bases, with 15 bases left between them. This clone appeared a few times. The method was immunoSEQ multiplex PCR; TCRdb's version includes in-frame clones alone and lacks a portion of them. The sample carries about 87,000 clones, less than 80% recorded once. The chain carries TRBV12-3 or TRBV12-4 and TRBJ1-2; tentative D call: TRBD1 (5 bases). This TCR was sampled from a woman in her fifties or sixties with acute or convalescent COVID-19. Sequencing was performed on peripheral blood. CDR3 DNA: TGTGCCAGCAGCCAACCCTATACAGGTGGCTACACCTTC. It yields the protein CASSQPYTGGYTF.